Presented here are 15 T cell receptor beta chains from one specimen sequenced in a study of blood T cells in healthy people across ages. Through a sample-barcoded 5' primer and a J-beta primer mix, a second PCR was run for about 7 to 12 cycles. TCRdb processed the 5' RACE reads anew with MiXCR; each CDR3 protein has one entry. The sample lists 720,000 or so distinct CDR3 sequences, 40% to 50% seen once, with 30% in the top ten. The sequenced sample was blood. The receptors originated from a man older than 75 in good health.

Comments on this clonotype: At one boundary the junction diverges from the germline segment, which might be a read error. The chain has TRBV15 and TRBJ2-1; 8 bases fit TRBD2. CDR1 and CDR2 (germline): LNHNV, YYDKDF (reference sequence). This CDR3 comprises 16 residues. The CDR3, as DNA: TGTGCCACCAGCACGCAGGCGGGAGGCATCATCAATGAGCAGTACTTT. Residues: CATSTQAGGIINEQYF.

This rearrangement joins TRBV6-2 or TRBV6-3 to TRBJ2-5; TRBD2 aligns across 7 bases. The J call may be in error: the DNA end matches TRBJ2-7 better. This CDR3 has 15 amino acids. CDR1 and CDR2 (germline): MNHEY, SVGEGT. This chain's CDR3 is CASRPQRAGTYEQYF. Written as DNA, the CDR3 is TGTGCCAGCAGACCCCAACGAGCGGGGACCTACGAGCAGTACTTC.

The rearrangement uses TRBV7-9 and TRBJ2-5; 7 bases are a match to TRBD2. CDR1 is SEHNR and CDR2 is FQNEAQ in the germline V gene (reference sequence). The CDR3 extends over 17 amino acids. The V gene end was trimmed by 5 bases and the J gene end by 1 base; junction bases not matched to a gene: 13. The CDR3 is CASSPHSGTNFQETQYF. CDR3 sequence (DNA): TGTGCCAGCAGCCCCCACTCCGGGACTAATTTCCAAGAGACCCAGTACTTC.

The chain joins TRBV4-3 to TRBJ2-5; D is ambiguous. Germline V gene lookup returns CDR1 LGHNA and CDR2 YSLEER. V lost 2 bases and J 1 base, leaving 5 bases between the germline ends. This CDR3 contains 13 residues. CDR3 amino acids: CASSQRAQETQYF. The CDR3 region has the DNA TGCGCCAGCAGCCAAAGGGCCCAAGAGACCCAGTACTTC.

This clonotype occurred many times. This chain joins TRBV4-3 and TRBJ2-5; 7 nucleotides align to TRBD2. With 4 bases clipped from V and 5 bases from J, the junction kept 10 bases outside the gene matches. Looked up from germline, CDR1 is LGHNA and CDR2 is YSLEER. This CDR3 is built from 15 residues. CDR3 residues: CASSLSGAGVETQYF. CDR3 coding DNA: TGCGCCAGCAGCCTAAGTGGGGCGGGAGTGGAGACCCAGTACTTC.

This clonotype was observed a few times. The rearrangement joins TRBV5-1 to TRBJ1-1; D remains ambiguous. Germline V CDR1 and CDR2: SGHRS, YFSETQ. V shed 3 bases and J shed 7 bases, with 22 bases lying between them. This CDR3 contains 16 residues. The CDR3 DNA reads as TGCGCCAGCAGCTCCCCCGTGGGTGGACTCGTGGGTGAAGCTTTCTTT. Encoded protein: CASSSPVGGLVGEAFF.

The rearrangement uses TRBV5-1 and TRBJ2-1; D unclear. CDR3 size: 13 residues. With 2 bases removed from V and 5 bases from J, the gap between germline ends came to 8 bases. Germline V lookup: CDR1 SGHRS, CDR2 YFSETQ. The CDR3 region is CASSFVPHNEQFF. The CDR3 coding sequence is TGCGCCAGCAGCTTTGTTCCCCACAATGAGCAGTTCTTC.

As regards this clonotype: A much larger clonotype is one base distant, so this may be a read error. The chain has TRBV5-6 and TRBJ1-5; D gene unclear. This CDR3 has 14 residues. Per germline, CDR1 SGHDT and CDR2 YYEEEE. Between the trimmed V and J ends, which lost 10 bases and 5 bases, there was a span of 19 bases. CDR3 residues: CACIRTGYYQPQHF. CDR3 nucleotides: TGTGCCTGCATCCGGACGGGTTACTATCAGCCCCAGCATTTT.

The chain has TRBV3-1 and TRBJ2-1; TRBD2 matches at 14 bases. The end of the DNA aligns better with TRBJ2-7, so the J call may be wrong. The CDR3 spans 18 residues. Germline loops: CDR1 LGHDT, CDR2 YNNKEL (reference sequence). CDR3 protein: CASSWQTSGGASYNEQYF. The CDR3 region has the DNA TGTGCCAGCAGCTGGCAGACTAGCGGGGGGGCCTCTTACAATGAGCAGTACTTC.

In this sample, this clonotype turned up many times. The V call is TRBV5-1, the J call TRBJ2-3; tentative D call: TRBD2 (6 bases). Trimming removed 3 bases from V and 1 base from J, with 9 bases in between. The CDR3 consists of 14 residues. Germline V gives CDR1 SGHRS, CDR2 YFSETQ. The CDR3 nucleotides are TGCGCCAGCAGCTCAGGGACTGGCACAGATACGCAGTATTTT. This codes for CASSSGTGTDTQYF.

The chain links TRBV5-1 to TRBJ2-2, with D maybe TRBD2 (6 bases). The CDR3 consists of 17 residues. V was clipped by 0 bases and J by 5 bases, with 17 bases between them. The germline V gene encodes CDR1 SGHRS and CDR2 YFSETQ. The CDR3 bases are TGCGCCAGCAGCTTGGCCGCCGGAGGGCCGAGGACCGGGGAGCTGTTTTTT. It encodes CASSLAAGGPRTGELFF.

The chain combines TRBV7-2 with TRBJ2-5, with 10 bases identical to TRBD2. The junction had 15 bases not matched to a gene; V was cut back by 7 bases and J by 1 base. CDR3 length: 18 residues. Germline CDR1 reads SGHTA; CDR2 reads FQGNSA. CDR3: CASTPGVAGGLVQETQYF. The CDR3 coding sequence is TGTGCCAGCACCCCAGGGGTAGCGGGGGGCCTTGTCCAAGAGACCCAGTACTTC. The variable domain in full, with the rest retrieved from reference TRBV7-2 and TRBJ2-5, is GAGVSQSPSNKVTEKGKDVELRCDPISGHTALYWYRQSLGQGLEFLIYFQGNSAPDKSGLPSDRFSAERTGGSVSTLTIQRTQQEDSAVYLCASTPGVAGGLVQETQYFGPGTRLLVL.

The chain is built from TRBV18 and TRBJ2-1, with 10 bases lining up with TRBD2. The CDR3 loop spans 14 amino acids. Trimming took 6 bases from V and 6 from J; bases not matched to a gene: 5. Germline V gene sequence: CDR1 KGHSH, CDR2 LQKENI. The CDR3 sequence: CASSGLAQFNEQFF. Written as DNA, the CDR3 is TGTGCCAGCTCGGGACTAGCGCAATTCAATGAGCAGTTCTTC. The complete variable domain, with remaining parts taken from reference TRBV18 and TRBJ2-1, reads NAGVMQNPRHLVRRRGQEARLRCSPMKGHSHVYWYRQLPEEGLKFMVYLQKENIIDESGMPKERFSAEFPKEGPSILRIQQVVRGDSAAYFCASSGLAQFNEQFFGPGTRLTVL.

The V gene is TRBV12-3 or TRBV12-4, the J gene TRBJ2-5; tentatively, D is TRBD1 (5 bases). This CDR3 region has 14 residues. Trimming left V 2 bases short and J 11 bases short, with 18 bases between. The CDR3 DNA sequence: TGTGCCAGCAGTTTATTATCTGGGGCCGATGAGCAGTACTTC. Amino acids: CASSLLSGADEQYF.

The V and J genes are TRBV20-1 and TRBJ1-2; D not certain. The germline V gene encodes CDR1 DFQATT and CDR2 SNEGSKA (reference sequence). This CDR3 contains 12 residues. The germline V and J ends were trimmed by 2 bases and 2 bases, with 6 bases remaining between them. CDR3 sequence (DNA): TGCAGTGCTAGACCGGGGAACTATGGCTACACCTTC. It specifies CSARPGNYGYTF.